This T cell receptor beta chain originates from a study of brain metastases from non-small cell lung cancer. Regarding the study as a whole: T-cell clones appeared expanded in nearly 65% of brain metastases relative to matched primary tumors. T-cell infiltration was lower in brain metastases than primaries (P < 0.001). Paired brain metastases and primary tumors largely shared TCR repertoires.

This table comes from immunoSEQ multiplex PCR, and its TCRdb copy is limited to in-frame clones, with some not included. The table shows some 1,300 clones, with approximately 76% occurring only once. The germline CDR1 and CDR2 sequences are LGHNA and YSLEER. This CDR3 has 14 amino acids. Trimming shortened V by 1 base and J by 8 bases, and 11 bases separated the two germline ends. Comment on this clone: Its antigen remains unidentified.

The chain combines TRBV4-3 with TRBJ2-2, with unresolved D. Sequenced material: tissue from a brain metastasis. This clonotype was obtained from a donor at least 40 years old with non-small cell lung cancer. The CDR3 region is CASSQVTMDGELFF. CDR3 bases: TGCGCCAGCAGCCAAGTAACGATGGATGGGGAGCTGTTTTTT.